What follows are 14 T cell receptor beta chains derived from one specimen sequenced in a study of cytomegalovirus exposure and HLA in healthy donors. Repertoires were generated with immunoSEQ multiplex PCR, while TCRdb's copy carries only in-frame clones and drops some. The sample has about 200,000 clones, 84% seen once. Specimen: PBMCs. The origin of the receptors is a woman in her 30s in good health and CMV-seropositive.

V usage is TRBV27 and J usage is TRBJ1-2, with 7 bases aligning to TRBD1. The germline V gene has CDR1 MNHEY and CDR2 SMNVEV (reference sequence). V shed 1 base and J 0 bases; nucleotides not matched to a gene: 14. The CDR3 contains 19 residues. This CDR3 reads CASSLFSTGVEMANYGYTF. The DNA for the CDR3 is TGTGCCAGCAGTTTATTTTCCACAGGGGTCGAGATGGCTAACTATGGCTACACCTTC.

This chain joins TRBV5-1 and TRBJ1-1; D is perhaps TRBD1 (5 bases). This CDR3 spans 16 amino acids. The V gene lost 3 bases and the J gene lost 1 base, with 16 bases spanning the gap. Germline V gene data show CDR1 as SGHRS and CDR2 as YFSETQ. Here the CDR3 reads CASSSGLGLTNTEAFF. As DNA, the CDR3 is TGCGCCAGCAGCTCCGGATTGGGACTGACGAACACTGAAGCTTTCTTT.

The CDR3 loop reads CSVERGPNKAFF. For the CDR3, the DNA is TGCAGCGTTGAAAGGGGGCCCAATAAAGCTTTCTTT. The V and J genes are TRBV29-1 and TRBJ1-1; the match to TRBD1 covers 7 bases. CDR3 length: 12 residues. CDR1 SQVTM and CDR2 ANQGSEA come from the germline V gene. With 2 bases clipped from V and 9 bases from J, the junction kept 6 bases outside the gene matches. Full variable domain (rest looked up from reference TRBV29-1 and TRBJ1-1): SAVISQKPSRDICQRGTSLTIQCQVDSQVTMMFWYRQQPGQSLTLIATANQGSEATYESGFVIDKFPISRPNLTFSTLTVSNMSPEDSSIYLCSVERGPNKAFFGQGTRLTVV.

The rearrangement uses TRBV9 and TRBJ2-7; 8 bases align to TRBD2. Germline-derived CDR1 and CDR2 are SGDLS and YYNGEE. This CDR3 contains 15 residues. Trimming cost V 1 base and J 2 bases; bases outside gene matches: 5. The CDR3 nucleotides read TGTGCCAGCAGCGTAAATAGCGGGGTTACCTACGAGCAGTACTTC. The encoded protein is CASSVNSGVTYEQYF.

CDR3 protein: CASSIGGPANTEAFF. CDR3 in DNA: TGTGCCAGCAGTATCGGAGGTCCAGCGAACACTGAAGCTTTCTTT. The chain employs TRBV6-6 and TRBJ1-1, with D hard to call. The V and J ends lost 5 bases and 1 base respectively, with 14 bases between them. Germline lookup yields CDR1 MNHNY and CDR2 SVGAGI (reference sequence). This CDR3 spans 15 amino acids.

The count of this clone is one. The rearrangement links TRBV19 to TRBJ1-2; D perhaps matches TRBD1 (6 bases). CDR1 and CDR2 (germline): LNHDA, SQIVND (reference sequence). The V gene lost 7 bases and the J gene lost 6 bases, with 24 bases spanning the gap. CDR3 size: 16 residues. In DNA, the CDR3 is TGTGCCAGTAAGTGGGATTTCCCAGGGGTTACGGATGGCTACACCTTC. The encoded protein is CASKWDFPGVTDGYTF.

The CDR3 sequence is CASSYLRANTEAFF. The DNA of the CDR3 is TGTGCCAGCAGTTACCTCAGGGCAAACACTGAAGCTTTCTTT. The gene calls are TRBV6-5 and TRBJ1-1; TRBD1 might be the D (5 bases). Germline V gives CDR1 MNHEY, CDR2 SVGAGI. Trimming removed 2 bases at V and 2 bases at J, with 9 bases between. The CDR3 is 14 residues long.

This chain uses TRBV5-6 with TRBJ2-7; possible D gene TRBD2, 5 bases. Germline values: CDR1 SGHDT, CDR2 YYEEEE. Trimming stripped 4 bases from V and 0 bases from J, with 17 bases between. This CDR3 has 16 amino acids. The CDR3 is CASSPARRGSSYEQYF. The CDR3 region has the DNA TGTGCCAGCAGCCCAGCCCGTAGAGGGAGCTCCTACGAGCAGTACTTC.

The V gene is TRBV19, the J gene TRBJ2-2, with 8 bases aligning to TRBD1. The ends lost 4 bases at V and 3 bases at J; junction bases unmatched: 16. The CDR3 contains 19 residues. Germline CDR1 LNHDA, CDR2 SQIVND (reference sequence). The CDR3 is CASSRARPDSGQDTGELFF. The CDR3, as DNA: TGTGCCAGTAGTAGAGCTCGACCGGACTCGGGACAGGACACCGGGGAGCTGTTTTTT.

The DNA of the CDR3 is TGTGCCAGCAGTTTTGCCACAGGGAGAACTGAAAAACTGTTTTTT. Translation gives CASSFATGRTEKLFF. This chain uses TRBV28 with TRBJ1-4; maybe TRBD1 (6 bases). The CDR3 sequence is 15 residues long. V was cut by 3 bases and J by 7 bases, with 15 bases left in between. CDR1 is MDHEN, CDR2 SYDVKM, per germline.

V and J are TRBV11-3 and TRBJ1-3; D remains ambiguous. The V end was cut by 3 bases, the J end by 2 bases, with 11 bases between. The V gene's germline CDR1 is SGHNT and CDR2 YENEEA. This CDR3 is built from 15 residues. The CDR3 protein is CASSLSTRPGNTIYF. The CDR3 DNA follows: TGTGCCAGCAGCTTGAGTACTCGCCCTGGAAACACCATATATTTT.

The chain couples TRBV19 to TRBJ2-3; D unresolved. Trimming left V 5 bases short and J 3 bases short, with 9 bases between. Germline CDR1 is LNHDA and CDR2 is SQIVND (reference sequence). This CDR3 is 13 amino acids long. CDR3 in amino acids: CASSALLTDTQYF. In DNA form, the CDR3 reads TGTGCCAGTAGTGCCCTCCTAACAGATACGCAGTATTTT.

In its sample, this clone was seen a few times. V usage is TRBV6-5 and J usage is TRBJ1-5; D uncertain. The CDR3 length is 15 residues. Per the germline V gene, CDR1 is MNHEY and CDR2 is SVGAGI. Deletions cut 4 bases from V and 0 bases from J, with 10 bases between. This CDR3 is CASSWGENSNQPQHF. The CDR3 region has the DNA TGTGCCAGCAGTTGGGGAGAAAATAGCAATCAGCCCCAGCATTTT.

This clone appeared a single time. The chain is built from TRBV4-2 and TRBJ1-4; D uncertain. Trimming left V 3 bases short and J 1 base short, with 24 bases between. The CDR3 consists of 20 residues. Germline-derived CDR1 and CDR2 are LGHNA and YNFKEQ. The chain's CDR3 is CASSHPGRQEKLRTNEKLFF. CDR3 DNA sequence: TGTGCCAGCAGCCACCCCGGAAGGCAGGAAAAGTTAAGAACTAATGAAAAACTGTTTTTT.